This T cell receptor (beta chain) was identified in a study of cytomegalovirus exposure and HLA in healthy donors. V shed 5 bases and J shed 3 bases, with 23 bases lying between them. The length of the CDR3 is 18 residues. In germline, CDR1 is MDHEN, CDR2 SYDVKM. PCR amplification relied on 60 Vbeta primers (plus 13 Jbeta primers). Method: immunoSEQ multiplex PCR; TCRdb's copy keeps in-frame clones and lacks some. The data show under 200,000 clones, 80% seen once. Each donor was nominally healthy when sampled (though unrecorded immune exposures were likely). This sequence was found in a woman aged 50 to 65 in good health and CMV-seronegative. Sequenced input: PBMCs. The genes are TRBV28 and TRBJ1-3, with D possibly being TRBD1 (6 bases). The CDR3 bases are TGTGCCAGCAGTGCCCCTTTAGGTCGGACAGCCAGTGGAAACACCATATATTTT. It yields the protein CASSAPLGRTASGNTIYF.